The 30 T cell receptor beta chains in this list originate from one sample, sequenced in a study of human T cells and chemical hapten exposure. TCRdb passed the RACE reads through MiXCR, listing each CDR3 protein once. Here the sample spans 25,000 to 35,000 distinct CDR3 sequences, approximately 5.8% being singletons. The time point was: patch test 3, about 24 weeks after DPC sensitization. This sample's treatment: therapeutic diphenylcyclopropenone sensitization with weekly scalp DPC. This specimen was whole blood, taken in connection with sensitization to the hapten diphenylcyclopropenone (DPC). These receptor sequences come from a man under 40 with alopecia areata. Some clones in this sample may be carry-over from other donors' samples.

This clonotype was found many times. The V and J genes are TRBV20-1 and TRBJ1-4; 7 nucleotides align to TRBD1. Germline loops: CDR1 DFQATT, CDR2 SNEGSKA (reference sequence). V lost 8 bases to trimming and J lost 6 bases; unmatched junction nucleotides: 6. This CDR3 spans 12 amino acids. In DNA, the CDR3 is TGCAGTTCTCGACAGGGAGATGAAAAACTGTTTTTT. It codes for CSSRQGDEKLFF.

Many counts were recorded for this clonotype. The rearrangement uses TRBV19 and TRBJ2-1, with a weak D call TRBD2 (6 bases). CDR1 and CDR2 (germline): LNHDA, SQIVND (reference sequence). With 8 bases removed from V and 7 bases from J, the gap between germline ends came to 12 bases. The length of the CDR3 is 12 residues. CDR3: CASLTSKNEQFF. The CDR3 DNA follows: TGTGCCAGTTTAACTAGCAAGAATGAGCAGTTCTTC. The full variable domain, its missing parts supplied by reference TRBV19 and TRBJ2-1, is DGGITQSPKYLFRKEGQNVTLSCEQNLNHDAMYWYRQDPGQGLRLIYYSQIVNDFQKGDIAEGYSVSREKKESFPLTVTSAQKNPTAFYLCASLTSKNEQFFGPGTRLTVL.

The sample holds many counts of this clonotype. The V and J genes are TRBV6-5 and TRBJ1-5; 7 nucleotides align to TRBD1. The CDR3 contains 15 residues. Looked up from germline, CDR1 is MNHEY and CDR2 is SVGAGI. V gave up 4 bases and J gave up 7 bases; unmatched junction bases: 10. CDR3 in amino acids: CASSSLQGRGQPQHF. CDR3 coding DNA: TGTGCCAGCAGTTCCTTACAGGGGCGCGGGCAGCCCCAGCATTTT.

This clonotype occurred many times. J is TRBJ2-1 and V is TRBV5-5; D perhaps matches TRBD2 (6 bases). Germline CDR1 SGHKS, CDR2 YYEKEE (reference sequence). The V and J ends lost 2 bases and 4 bases respectively, with 13 bases between them. The CDR3 spans 15 residues. The CDR3 bases are TGTGCCAGCAGCTTTGGGCAGGGACTTTACAATGAGCAGTTCTTC. Translated, it gives CASSFGQGLYNEQFF.

There are many counts of this clonotype. The V and J genes are TRBV18 and TRBJ2-1, with TRBD2 matching 8 bases. V lost 6 bases and J lost 8; bases outside the gene matches: 12. The germline V gene encodes CDR1 KGHSH and CDR2 LQKENI. CDR3 length: 15 amino acids. The DNA for the CDR3 is TGTGCCAGCTCGCCAGGCAGCGGGAGTAGGGATGAGCAGTTCTTC. It yields the protein CASSPGSGSRDEQFF.

There are many counts of this clonotype. The chain links TRBV24-1 to TRBJ1-1; tentative D call: TRBD1 (5 bases). Between the trimmed V and J ends, which lost 2 bases and 1 base, there was a span of 16 bases. The CDR3 extends over 17 amino acids. Germline V lookup: CDR1 KGHDR, CDR2 SFDVKD. The CDR3 sequence is CATSDWWGVMENTEAFF. The CDR3 nucleotides are TGTGCCACCAGTGATTGGTGGGGGGTAATGGAGAACACTGAAGCTTTCTTT.

This clonotype showed up many times. V usage is TRBV2 and J usage is TRBJ2-3; D is possibly TRBD1 (5 bases). V lost 9 bases to trimming and J lost 6 bases, with 16 bases between them. Germline V gives CDR1 SNHLY, CDR2 FYNNEI. The CDR3 sequence is 13 residues long. CDR3 amino acids: CARRTLPGDTQYF. CDR3 nucleotides: TGTGCCAGGAGGACCCTCCCAGGGGATACGCAGTATTTT.

This clonotype was observed at least ten times. The genes are TRBV18 and TRBJ1-5; no clear D gene. This CDR3 contains 14 residues. V was cut by 1 base and J by 5 bases, with 9 bases left in between. Germline CDR1 KGHSH, CDR2 LQKENI. CDR3 DNA sequence: TGTGCCAGCTCACCACAGGGAGGAGATCAGCCCCAGCATTTT. Amino acid sequence: CASSPQGGDQPQHF.

This clonotype has a count of ten or more. The gene calls are TRBV7-9 and TRBJ1-1; weak D call: TRBD1 (5 bases). Deletions cut 1 base from V and 2 bases from J, with 11 bases between. The CDR3 is made up of 15 amino acids. CDR1 and CDR2 from the germline V gene are SEHNR and FQNEAQ (reference sequence). The CDR3 region has the DNA TGTGCCAGCAGCTTAGATGGGGGGGTTAACACTGAAGCTTTCTTT. Translating it yields CASSLDGGVNTEAFF.

This clonotype was seen ten or more times. The rearrangement uses TRBV20-1 and TRBJ2-1, with D hard to call. CDR1 is DFQATT, CDR2 SNEGSKA, per germline (reference sequence). The CDR3 loop spans 14 amino acids. V was trimmed by 6 bases and J by 0 bases, leaving 12 bases between them. The CDR3 nucleotides are TGCAGTGCCAAGATTCCGAGCTCCTACAATGAGCAGTTCTTC. This codes for CSAKIPSSYNEQFF.

This clonotype showed up many times. The genes are TRBV12-3 or TRBV12-4 and TRBJ2-6; 8 positions agree with TRBD1. CDR3 length: 17 amino acids. V lost 7 bases, J lost 0 bases, and 8 bases stayed unmatched. CDR3 DNA: TGTGCCAGCACAGCAGGGGGCGTGCCCTCTGGGGCCAACGTCCTGACTTTC. Its protein is CASTAGGVPSGANVLTF.

There are many counts of this clonotype. V is TRBV6-6 and J is TRBJ2-3; D is unresolved. The V gene lost 4 bases and the J gene lost 6 bases, with 14 bases spanning the gap. This CDR3 comprises 14 residues. The germline CDR1 and CDR2 sequences are MNHNY and SVGAGI (reference sequence). The CDR3 loop is CASSFRQSLDTQYF. The CDR3 nucleotides read TGTGCCAGCAGTTTTCGGCAGAGCCTTGATACGCAGTATTTT.

This clonotype has ten or more counts. The chain uses TRBV27 and TRBJ1-1; D is uncertain. The germline V and J ends were trimmed by 4 bases and 4 bases, with 10 bases remaining between them. CDR1 and CDR2 (germline): MNHEY, SMNVEV (reference sequence). CDR3 length equals 13 residues. The CDR3 coding sequence is TGTGCCAGCAGTTCTACCTTGGGCACTGAAGCTTTCTTT. This gives the protein CASSSTLGTEAFF.

This clonotype was observed at least ten times. V and J are TRBV6-5 and TRBJ1-3; 12 bases agree with TRBD1. V dropped 6 bases and J dropped 0; count of bases not matched to a gene: 9. The CDR3 covers 18 residues. The germline gives CDR1 MNHEY, CDR2 SVGAGI. CDR3 sequence (DNA): TGTGCCAGCAGAAGAACCGGGACAGGGGGCTTCTCTGGAAACACCATATATTTT. It translates to CASRRTGTGGFSGNTIYF.

This clonotype was found many times. The V gene is TRBV3-1, the J gene TRBJ2-3, with 7 positions matching TRBD2. The V gene end was trimmed by 5 bases and the J gene end by 0 bases; junction bases not matched to a gene: 8. This CDR3 has 16 residues. Germline V gene data show CDR1 as LGHDT and CDR2 as YNNKEL (reference sequence). In nucleotides, the CDR3 is TGTGCCAGCAGCACCCGGGGGACTACAAGCACAGATACGCAGTATTTT. Protein product: CASSTRGTTSTDTQYF.

This clonotype was picked up many times. The chain joins TRBV7-9 to TRBJ2-2; possibly TRBD1 for D (6 bases). The CDR3 consists of 14 residues. Germline V gene data show CDR1 as SEHNR and CDR2 as FQNEAQ (reference sequence). V dropped 6 bases and J dropped 2 bases, with 10 bases sitting between them. The CDR3 sequence is CASRLQGNTGELFF. CDR3 nucleotide sequence: TGTGCCAGCAGGTTACAGGGTAACACCGGGGAGCTGTTTTTT.

This clonotype was observed many times. The chain combines TRBV4-3 with TRBJ1-4; D might be TRBD1 (5 bases). CDR3 size: 15 residues. Trimming pared 0 bases from V and 7 bases from J, leaving 12 bases between. Germline assignment: CDR1 LGHNA and CDR2 YSLEER. CDR3 amino acids: CASSQDRGFREKLFF. The CDR3 nucleotides are TGCGCCAGCAGCCAAGATCGGGGGTTTCGTGAAAAACTGTTTTTT.

In this sample, this clonotype turned up many times. The chain joins TRBV25-1 to TRBJ2-2; D may be TRBD1 or TRBD2 (5 bases each). The germline V and J ends were trimmed by 1 base and 5 bases, with 11 bases remaining between them. Germline V gene data show CDR1 as MGHDK and CDR2 as SYGVNS. This CDR3 is 15 amino acids long. CDR3 sequence (DNA): TGTGCCAGCAGTGAATGGGGGATGAGGACCGGGGAGCTGTTTTTT. Translation: CASSEWGMRTGELFF.

This clonotype was seen at least ten times. This chain links TRBV29-1 with TRBJ2-1; 10 positions agree with TRBD1. V lost 6 bases to trimming and J lost 7 bases; unmatched junction nucleotides: 21. The V gene's germline CDR1 is SQVTM and CDR2 ANQGSEA. This CDR3 has 18 amino acids. CDR3 in DNA: TGCAGCGTCCTCCACGGCCTGTCACCTTGGACAGGGGGGAATGAGCAGTTCTTC. It encodes CSVLHGLSPWTGGNEQFF.

In this sample, this clonotype turned up many times. This sequence joins TRBV6-5 and TRBJ2-1; 9 nucleotides align to TRBD2. J was trimmed by 2 bases and V by 7 bases; bases with no gene match: 9. The V gene's germline CDR1 is MNHEY and CDR2 SVGAGI. There are 16 residues in the CDR3. The CDR3 DNA sequence: TGTGCCAGCACCTCTCAGAGCGGGGGGCCCTACAATGAGCAGTTCTTC. It codes for CASTSQSGGPYNEQFF.

In its sample, this clonotype was seen many times. The J gene is TRBJ2-5, the V gene TRBV20-1; D is tentatively TRBD1 or TRBD2 (5 bases each). The length of the CDR3 is 13 residues. The V and J ends lost 4 bases and 1 base respectively, with 10 bases between them. Germline assignment: CDR1 DFQATT and CDR2 SNEGSKA (reference sequence). The CDR3 region has the DNA TGCAGTGCTACCGGGACCTCCCAAGAGACCCAGTACTTC. It translates to CSATGTSQETQYF.

This clonotype was recorded at least ten times. The J gene is TRBJ2-5, the V gene TRBV9; possible D gene TRBD2, 5 bases. There are 15 residues in the CDR3. Trimming shortened V by 0 bases and J by 0 bases, and 9 bases separated the two germline ends. Looked up from germline, CDR1 is SGDLS and CDR2 is YYNGEE. The CDR3: CASSVERGYQETQYF. The DNA of the CDR3 is TGTGCCAGCAGCGTAGAACGGGGATACCAAGAGACCCAGTACTTC.

The sample holds many counts of this clonotype. The CDR3 spells CASSSHTSGSRYEQYF. The CDR3 region has the DNA TGTGCCAGCAGCTCCCACACTAGCGGGAGCCGATACGAGCAGTACTTC. The chain joins TRBV7-2 to TRBJ2-7; 11 bases agree with TRBD2. CDR3 length: 16 residues. CDR1 is SGHTA and CDR2 is FQGNSA in the germline V gene. Trimming at V came to 4 bases and at J to 4 bases, leaving 9 bases not matched to a gene.

This clonotype was found many times. The rearrangement joins TRBV30 to TRBJ2-1; 8 bases fit TRBD2. CDR3 length: 15 amino acids. From germline, CDR1 is GTSNPN and CDR2 SVGIG (reference sequence). J gave up 4 bases and V 0 bases, and 5 bases lay outside the gene matches. In nucleotides, the CDR3 is TGTGCCTGGAGTGTGGCTAGCGGGTCGTACAATGAGCAGTTCTTC. It yields the protein CAWSVASGSYNEQFF.

The chain joins TRBV4-2 to TRBJ2-2, with 15 bases that match TRBD2. CDR3 length: 20 residues. The V gene end was trimmed by 1 base and the J gene end by 4 bases; junction bases not matched to a gene: 10. Per the germline V gene, CDR1 is LGHNA and CDR2 is YNFKEQ. The CDR3 region is CASSQAPGLAGGRITGELFF. CDR3 in DNA: TGTGCCAGCAGCCAAGCCCCCGGACTAGCGGGGGGGCGGATCACCGGGGAGCTGTTTTTT.

The V gene is TRBV27, the J gene TRBJ2-2; 10 positions match TRBD2. From germline, CDR1 is MNHEY and CDR2 SMNVEV (reference sequence). Unmatched junction bases numbered 14, after V lost 4 bases and J lost 3 bases. The CDR3 totals 19 residues. The CDR3 loop reads CASSSRPVLAGADTGELFF. The CDR3, as DNA: TGTGCCAGCAGTTCCCGGCCAGTTCTAGCGGGAGCTGACACCGGGGAGCTGTTTTTT.

This clonotype is judged medium-sized. The V and J genes are TRBV27 and TRBJ1-1, with 7 bases matching TRBD1. From germline, CDR1 is MNHEY and CDR2 SMNVEV (reference sequence). The V gene end was trimmed by 2 bases and the J gene end by 5 bases; junction bases not matched to a gene: 11. The CDR3 totals 16 residues. The CDR3 protein is CASSLSPRQGVTEAFF. DNA of the CDR3: TGTGCCAGCAGTTTAAGCCCCCGACAGGGAGTAACTGAAGCTTTCTTT.

This clonotype was detected many times. The V gene is TRBV29-1, the J gene TRBJ2-7; TRBD2 might be the D (6 bases). The CDR3 runs 13 residues. Trimming removed 5 bases at V and 4 bases at J, with 15 bases between. Germline CDR1 and CDR2: SQVTM and ANQGSEA. The DNA for the CDR3 is TGCAGCGTTCTGCGACTAGGGCGGTACGAGCAGTACTTC. The encoded protein is CSVLRLGRYEQYF.

This clonotype was recorded at least ten times. The chain employs TRBV18 and TRBJ1-1; D may be TRBD1 (5 bases). Trimming removed 2 bases from V and 0 bases from J, with 10 bases in between. The germline V gene encodes CDR1 KGHSH and CDR2 LQKENI. The CDR3 is 15 amino acids. The CDR3 sequence is CASSPRDGLNTEAFF. CDR3 coding DNA: TGTGCCAGCTCACCAAGGGACGGTTTGAACACTGAAGCTTTCTTT. The full variable domain, completed using reference TRBV18 and TRBJ1-1, is NAGVMQNPRHLVRRRGQEARLRCSPMKGHSHVYWYRQLPEEGLKFMVYLQKENIIDESGMPKERFSAEFPKEGPSILRIQQVVRGDSAAYFCASSPRDGLNTEAFFGQGTRLTVV.

This clonotype was counted many times. The rearrangement links TRBV7-9 to TRBJ2-1; 8 bases are a match to TRBD1. The length of the CDR3 is 16 residues. Germline CDR1 is SEHNR and CDR2 is FQNEAQ (reference sequence). Trimming removed 1 base from V and 7 bases from J; junction bases left unmatched: 9. CDR3 bases: TGTGCCAGCAGCTTAGATCCCGGACAGGGTCGGAATGAGCAGTTCTTC. It specifies CASSLDPGQGRNEQFF.